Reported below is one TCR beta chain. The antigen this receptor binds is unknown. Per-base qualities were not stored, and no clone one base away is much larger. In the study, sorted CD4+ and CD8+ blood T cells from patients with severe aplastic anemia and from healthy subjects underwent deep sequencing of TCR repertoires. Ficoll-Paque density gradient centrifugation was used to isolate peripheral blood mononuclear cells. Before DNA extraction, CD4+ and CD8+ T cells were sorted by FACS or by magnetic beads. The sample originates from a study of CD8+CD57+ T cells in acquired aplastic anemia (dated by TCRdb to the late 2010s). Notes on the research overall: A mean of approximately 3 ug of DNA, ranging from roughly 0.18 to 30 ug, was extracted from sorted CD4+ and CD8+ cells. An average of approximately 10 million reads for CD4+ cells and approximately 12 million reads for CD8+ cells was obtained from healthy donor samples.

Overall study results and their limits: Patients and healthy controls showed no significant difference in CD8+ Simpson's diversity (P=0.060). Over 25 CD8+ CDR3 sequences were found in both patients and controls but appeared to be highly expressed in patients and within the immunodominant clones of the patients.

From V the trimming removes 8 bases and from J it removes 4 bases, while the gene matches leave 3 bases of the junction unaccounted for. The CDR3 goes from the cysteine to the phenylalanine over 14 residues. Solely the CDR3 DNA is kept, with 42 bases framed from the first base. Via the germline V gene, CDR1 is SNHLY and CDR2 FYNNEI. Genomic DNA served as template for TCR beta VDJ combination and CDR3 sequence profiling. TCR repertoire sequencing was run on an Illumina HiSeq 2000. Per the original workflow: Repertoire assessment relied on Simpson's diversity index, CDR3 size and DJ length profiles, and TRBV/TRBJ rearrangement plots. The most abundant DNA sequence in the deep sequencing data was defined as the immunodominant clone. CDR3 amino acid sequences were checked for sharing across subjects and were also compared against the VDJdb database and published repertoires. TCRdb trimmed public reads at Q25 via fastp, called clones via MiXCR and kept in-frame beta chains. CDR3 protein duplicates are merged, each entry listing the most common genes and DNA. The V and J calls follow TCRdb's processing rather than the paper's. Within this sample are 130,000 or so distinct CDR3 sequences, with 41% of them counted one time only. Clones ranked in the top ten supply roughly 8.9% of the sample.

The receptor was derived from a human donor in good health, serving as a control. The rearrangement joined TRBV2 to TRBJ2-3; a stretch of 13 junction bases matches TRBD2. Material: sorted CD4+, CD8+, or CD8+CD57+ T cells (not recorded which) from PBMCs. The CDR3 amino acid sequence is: CASGGTSGADTQYF. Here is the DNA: TGTGCCAGCGGGGGGACTAGCGGGGCAGATACGCAGTATTTT.